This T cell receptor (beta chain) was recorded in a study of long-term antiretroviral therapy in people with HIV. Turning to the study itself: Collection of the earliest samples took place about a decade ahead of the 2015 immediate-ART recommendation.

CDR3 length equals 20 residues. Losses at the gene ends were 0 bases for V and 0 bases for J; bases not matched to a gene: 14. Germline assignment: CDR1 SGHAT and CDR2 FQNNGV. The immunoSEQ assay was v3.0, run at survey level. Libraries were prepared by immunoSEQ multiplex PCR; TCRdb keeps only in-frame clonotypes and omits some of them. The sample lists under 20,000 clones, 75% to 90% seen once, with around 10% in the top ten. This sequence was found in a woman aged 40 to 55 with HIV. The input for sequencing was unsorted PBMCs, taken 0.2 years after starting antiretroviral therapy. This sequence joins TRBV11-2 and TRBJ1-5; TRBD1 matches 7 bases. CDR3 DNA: TGTGCCAGCAGCTTAGATTACGCCCCCGGACAGGCGTATAGCAATCAGCCCCAGCATTTT. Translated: CASSLDYAPGQAYSNQPQHF.